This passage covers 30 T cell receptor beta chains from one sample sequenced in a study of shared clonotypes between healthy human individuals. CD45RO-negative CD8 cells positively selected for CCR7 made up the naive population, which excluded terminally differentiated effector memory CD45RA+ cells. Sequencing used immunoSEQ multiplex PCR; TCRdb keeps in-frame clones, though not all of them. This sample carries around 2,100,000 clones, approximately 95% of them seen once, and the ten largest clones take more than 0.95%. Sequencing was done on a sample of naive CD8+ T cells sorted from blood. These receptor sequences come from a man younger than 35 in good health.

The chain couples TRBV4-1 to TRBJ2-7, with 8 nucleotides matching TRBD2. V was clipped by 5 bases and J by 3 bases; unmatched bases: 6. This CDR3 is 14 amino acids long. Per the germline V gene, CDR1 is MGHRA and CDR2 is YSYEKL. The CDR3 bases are TGCGCCAGCAGCATCCTAGCGGGTAGCTACGAGCAGTACTTC. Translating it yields CASSILAGSYEQYF.

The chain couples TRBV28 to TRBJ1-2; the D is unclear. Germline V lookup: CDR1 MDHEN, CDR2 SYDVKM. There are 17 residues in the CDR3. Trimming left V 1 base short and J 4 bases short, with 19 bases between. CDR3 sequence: CASSLLPMTPWGYGYTF. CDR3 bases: TGTGCCAGCAGTTTATTGCCCATGACTCCCTGGGGCTATGGCTACACCTTC.

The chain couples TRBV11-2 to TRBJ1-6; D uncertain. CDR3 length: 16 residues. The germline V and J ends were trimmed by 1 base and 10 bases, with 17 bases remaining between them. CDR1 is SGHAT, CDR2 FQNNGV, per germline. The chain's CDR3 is CASSLGPGMVGSPLHF. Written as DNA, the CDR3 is TGTGCCAGCAGCTTAGGTCCGGGGATGGTTGGGTCACCCCTCCACTTT.

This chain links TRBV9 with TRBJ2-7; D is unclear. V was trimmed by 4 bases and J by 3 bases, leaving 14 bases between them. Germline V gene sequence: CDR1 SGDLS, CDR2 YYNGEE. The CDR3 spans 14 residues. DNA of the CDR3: TGTGCCAGCAGCACCCAGGACGGGTTCTACGAGCAGTACTTC. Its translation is CASSTQDGFYEQYF.

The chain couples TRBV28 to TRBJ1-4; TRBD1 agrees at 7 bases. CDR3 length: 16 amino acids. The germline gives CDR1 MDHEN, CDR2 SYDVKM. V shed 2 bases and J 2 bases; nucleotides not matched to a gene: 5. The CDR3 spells CASSLHRDSTNEKLFF. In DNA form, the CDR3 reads TGTGCCAGCAGTTTACACCGGGACAGCACTAATGAAAAACTGTTTTTT.

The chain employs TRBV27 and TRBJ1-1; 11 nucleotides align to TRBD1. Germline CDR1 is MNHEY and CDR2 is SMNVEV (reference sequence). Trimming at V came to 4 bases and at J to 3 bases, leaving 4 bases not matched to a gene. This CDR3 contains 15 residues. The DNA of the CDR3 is TGTGCCAGCAGTTGGGGGACAGGGGGAGACACTGAAGCTTTCTTT. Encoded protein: CASSWGTGGDTEAFF.

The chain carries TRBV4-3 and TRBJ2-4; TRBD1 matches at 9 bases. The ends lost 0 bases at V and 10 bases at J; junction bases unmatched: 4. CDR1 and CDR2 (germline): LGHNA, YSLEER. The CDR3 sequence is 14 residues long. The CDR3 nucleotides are TGCGCCAGCAGCCAAGAACAGGGGGCGCTGATTCAGTACTTC. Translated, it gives CASSQEQGALIQYF.

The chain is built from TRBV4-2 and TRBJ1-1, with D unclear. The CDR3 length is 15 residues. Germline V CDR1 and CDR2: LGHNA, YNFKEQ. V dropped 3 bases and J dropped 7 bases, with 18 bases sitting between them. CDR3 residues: CASSHGPGGSIEAFF. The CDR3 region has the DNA TGTGCCAGCAGCCATGGACCGGGAGGGTCCATTGAAGCTTTCTTT.

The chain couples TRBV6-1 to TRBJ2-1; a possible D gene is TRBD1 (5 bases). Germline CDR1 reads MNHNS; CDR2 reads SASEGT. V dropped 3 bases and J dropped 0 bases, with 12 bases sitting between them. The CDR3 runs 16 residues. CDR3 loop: CASSDYYRSSYNEQFF. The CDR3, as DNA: TGTGCCAGCAGTGACTATTACAGGAGCTCCTACAATGAGCAGTTCTTC.

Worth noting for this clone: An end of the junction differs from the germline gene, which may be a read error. CDR3 amino acids: CASSWTSGRGETQYF. CDR3 in DNA: TGTGCTAGCAGTTGGACTAGCGGGAGGGGAGAGACCCAGTACTTC. V is TRBV7-7 and J is TRBJ2-5; TRBD2 matches 15 bases. The CDR3 spans 15 residues. CDR1 and CDR2 (germline): SSHAT, FNYEAQ (reference sequence).

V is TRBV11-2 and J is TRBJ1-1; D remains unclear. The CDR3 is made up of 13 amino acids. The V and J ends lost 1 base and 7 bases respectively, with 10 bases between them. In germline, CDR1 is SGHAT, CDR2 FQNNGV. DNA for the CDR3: TGTGCCAGCAGCTTAGTTGTGGGAGGTGAAGCTTTCTTT. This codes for CASSLVVGGEAFF.

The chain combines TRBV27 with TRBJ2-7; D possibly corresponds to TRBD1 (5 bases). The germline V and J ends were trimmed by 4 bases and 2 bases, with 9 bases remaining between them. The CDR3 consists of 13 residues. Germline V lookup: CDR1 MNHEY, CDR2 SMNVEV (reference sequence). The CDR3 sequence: CASSYRIAYEQYF. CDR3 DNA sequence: TGTGCCAGCAGTTACAGGATAGCCTACGAGCAGTACTTC.

CDR3 region: CASSFGVTEAFF. The CDR3 DNA reads as TGTGCCAGCAGCTTTGGGGTAACTGAAGCTTTCTTT. This chain uses TRBV5-6 with TRBJ1-1; no reliable D call. Trimming stripped 2 bases from V and 5 bases from J, with 7 bases between. The CDR3 extends over 12 amino acids. In germline, CDR1 is SGHDT, CDR2 YYEEEE.

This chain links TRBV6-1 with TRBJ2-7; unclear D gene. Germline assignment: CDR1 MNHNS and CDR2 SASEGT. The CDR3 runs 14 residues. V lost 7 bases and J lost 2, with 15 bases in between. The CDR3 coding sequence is TGTGCCAGCACGGAGAACGAGAATGCCTACGAGCAGTACTTC. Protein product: CASTENENAYEQYF.

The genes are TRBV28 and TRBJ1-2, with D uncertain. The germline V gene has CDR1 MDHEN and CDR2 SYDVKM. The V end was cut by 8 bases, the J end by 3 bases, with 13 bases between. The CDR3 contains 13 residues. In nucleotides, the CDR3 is TGTGCCAGCGGTGCAGTCTCTCACTATGGCTACACCTTC. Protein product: CASGAVSHYGYTF.

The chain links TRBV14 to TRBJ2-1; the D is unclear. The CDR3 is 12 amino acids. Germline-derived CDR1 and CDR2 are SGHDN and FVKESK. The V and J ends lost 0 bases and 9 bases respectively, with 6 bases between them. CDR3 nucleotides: TGTGCCAGCAGCCAAGAGGGGTCTGAGCAGTTCTTC. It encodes CASSQEGSEQFF. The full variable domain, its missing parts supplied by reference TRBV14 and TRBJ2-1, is EAGVTQFPSHSVIEKGQTVTLRCDPISGHDNLYWYRRVMGKEIKFLLHFVKESKQDESGMPNNRFLAERTGGTYSTLKVQPAELEDSGVYFCASSQEGSEQFFGPGTRLTVL.

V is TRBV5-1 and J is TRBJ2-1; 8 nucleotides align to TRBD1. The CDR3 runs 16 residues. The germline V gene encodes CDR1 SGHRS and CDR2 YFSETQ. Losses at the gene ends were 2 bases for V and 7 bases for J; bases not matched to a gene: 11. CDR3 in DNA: TGCGCCAGCAGCTTCGAGACAGGGGCGCCCCAGAATGAGCAGTTCTTC. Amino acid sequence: CASSFETGAPQNEQFF.

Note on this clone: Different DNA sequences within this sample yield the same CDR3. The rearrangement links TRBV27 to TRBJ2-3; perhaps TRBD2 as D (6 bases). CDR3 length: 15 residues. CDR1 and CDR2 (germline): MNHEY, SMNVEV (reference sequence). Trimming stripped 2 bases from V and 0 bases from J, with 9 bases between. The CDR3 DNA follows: TGTGCCAGCAGTTTAGCAGGGACTAGCACAGATACGCAGTATTTT. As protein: CASSLAGTSTDTQYF.

CDR3 nucleotide sequence: TGTGCCAGCAGTTCCACTGGACAGGGCCACGAGCAGTACTTC. Its translation is CASSSTGQGHEQYF. The rearrangement links TRBV27 to TRBJ2-7; 8 bases fit TRBD1. The CDR3 has 14 residues. V shed 4 bases and J 5 bases; nucleotides not matched to a gene: 7. Germline V gene lookup returns CDR1 MNHEY and CDR2 SMNVEV (reference sequence).

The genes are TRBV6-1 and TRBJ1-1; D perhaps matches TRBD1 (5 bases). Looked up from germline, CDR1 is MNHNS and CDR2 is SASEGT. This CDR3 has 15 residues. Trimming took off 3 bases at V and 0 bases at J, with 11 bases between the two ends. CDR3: CASSDRTFMNTEAFF. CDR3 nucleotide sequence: TGTGCCAGCAGTGATAGGACATTCATGAACACTGAAGCTTTCTTT.

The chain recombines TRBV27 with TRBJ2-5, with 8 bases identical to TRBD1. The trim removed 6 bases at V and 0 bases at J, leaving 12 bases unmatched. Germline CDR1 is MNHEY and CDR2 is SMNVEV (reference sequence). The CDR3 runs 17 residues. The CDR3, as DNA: TGTGCCAGCAGACCGAGCCGGACAGGGCAATACCAAGAGACCCAGTACTTC. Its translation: CASRPSRTGQYQETQYF.

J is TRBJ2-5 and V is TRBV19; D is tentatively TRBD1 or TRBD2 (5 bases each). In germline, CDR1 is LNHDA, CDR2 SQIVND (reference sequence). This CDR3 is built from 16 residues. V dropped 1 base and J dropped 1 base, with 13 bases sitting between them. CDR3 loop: CASSIGGFTGQETQYF. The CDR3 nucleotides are TGTGCCAGTAGTATAGGCGGGTTCACAGGCCAAGAGACCCAGTACTTC.

For the CDR3, the DNA is TGTGCCAGCAGTTACCAGGGACCTTCCTACGAGCAGTACTTC. It codes for CASSYQGPSYEQYF. V is TRBV27 and J is TRBJ2-7; D could derive from TRBD1 or TRBD2 (5 bases each). V lost 4 bases and J 1 base, leaving 11 bases between the germline ends. Per the germline V gene, CDR1 is MNHEY and CDR2 is SMNVEV (reference sequence). This CDR3 contains 14 residues.

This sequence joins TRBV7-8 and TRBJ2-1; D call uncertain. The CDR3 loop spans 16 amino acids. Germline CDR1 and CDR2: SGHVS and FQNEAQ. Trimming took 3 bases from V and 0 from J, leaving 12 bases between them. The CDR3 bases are TGTGCCAGCAGCTTGACTGGCCCTAGCTCCTACAATGAGCAGTTCTTC. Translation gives CASSLTGPSSYNEQFF.

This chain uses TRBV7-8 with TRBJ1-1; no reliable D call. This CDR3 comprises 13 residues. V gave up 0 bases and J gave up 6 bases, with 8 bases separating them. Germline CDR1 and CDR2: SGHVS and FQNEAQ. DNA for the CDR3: TGTGCCAGCAGCTTAGCGGGAGGAGCTGAAGCTTTCTTT. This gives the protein CASSLAGGAEAFF.

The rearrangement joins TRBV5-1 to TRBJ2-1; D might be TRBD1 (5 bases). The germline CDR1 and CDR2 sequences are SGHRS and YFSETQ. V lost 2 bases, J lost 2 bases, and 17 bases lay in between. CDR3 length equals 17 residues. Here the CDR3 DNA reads TGCGCCAGCAGCTTTGGGCTAACAGGAGCTGCCTACAATGAGCAGTTCTTC. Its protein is CASSFGLTGAAYNEQFF.

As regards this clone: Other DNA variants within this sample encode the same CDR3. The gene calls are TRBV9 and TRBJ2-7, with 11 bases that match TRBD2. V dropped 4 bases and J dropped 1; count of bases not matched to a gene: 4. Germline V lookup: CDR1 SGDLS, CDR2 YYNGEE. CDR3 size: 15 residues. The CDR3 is CASSPGTSGSYEQYF. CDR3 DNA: TGTGCCAGCAGCCCAGGGACTAGCGGTTCCTACGAGCAGTACTTC.

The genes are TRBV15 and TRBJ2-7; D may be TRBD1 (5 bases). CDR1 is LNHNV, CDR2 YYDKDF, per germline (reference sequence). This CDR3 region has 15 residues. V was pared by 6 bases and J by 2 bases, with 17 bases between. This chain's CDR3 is CATSPDSLITYEQYF. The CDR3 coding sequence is TGTGCCACCAGTCCCGACAGTCTCATCACCTACGAGCAGTACTTC.

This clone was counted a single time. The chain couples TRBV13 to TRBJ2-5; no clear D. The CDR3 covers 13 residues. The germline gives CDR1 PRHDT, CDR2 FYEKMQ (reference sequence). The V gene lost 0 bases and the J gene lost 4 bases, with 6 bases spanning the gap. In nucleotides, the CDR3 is TGTGCCAGCAGCTTAGGGTCGATAGAGACCCAGTACTTC. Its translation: CASSLGSIETQYF.

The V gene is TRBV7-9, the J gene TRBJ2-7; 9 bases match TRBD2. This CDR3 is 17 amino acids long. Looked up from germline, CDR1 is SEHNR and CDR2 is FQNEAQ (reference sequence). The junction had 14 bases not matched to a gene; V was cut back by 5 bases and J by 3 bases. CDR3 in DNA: TGTGCCAGCAGCCCCCCCTCCCCGGGACTAGCTGGCTACGAGCAGTACTTC. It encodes CASSPPSPGLAGYEQYF.